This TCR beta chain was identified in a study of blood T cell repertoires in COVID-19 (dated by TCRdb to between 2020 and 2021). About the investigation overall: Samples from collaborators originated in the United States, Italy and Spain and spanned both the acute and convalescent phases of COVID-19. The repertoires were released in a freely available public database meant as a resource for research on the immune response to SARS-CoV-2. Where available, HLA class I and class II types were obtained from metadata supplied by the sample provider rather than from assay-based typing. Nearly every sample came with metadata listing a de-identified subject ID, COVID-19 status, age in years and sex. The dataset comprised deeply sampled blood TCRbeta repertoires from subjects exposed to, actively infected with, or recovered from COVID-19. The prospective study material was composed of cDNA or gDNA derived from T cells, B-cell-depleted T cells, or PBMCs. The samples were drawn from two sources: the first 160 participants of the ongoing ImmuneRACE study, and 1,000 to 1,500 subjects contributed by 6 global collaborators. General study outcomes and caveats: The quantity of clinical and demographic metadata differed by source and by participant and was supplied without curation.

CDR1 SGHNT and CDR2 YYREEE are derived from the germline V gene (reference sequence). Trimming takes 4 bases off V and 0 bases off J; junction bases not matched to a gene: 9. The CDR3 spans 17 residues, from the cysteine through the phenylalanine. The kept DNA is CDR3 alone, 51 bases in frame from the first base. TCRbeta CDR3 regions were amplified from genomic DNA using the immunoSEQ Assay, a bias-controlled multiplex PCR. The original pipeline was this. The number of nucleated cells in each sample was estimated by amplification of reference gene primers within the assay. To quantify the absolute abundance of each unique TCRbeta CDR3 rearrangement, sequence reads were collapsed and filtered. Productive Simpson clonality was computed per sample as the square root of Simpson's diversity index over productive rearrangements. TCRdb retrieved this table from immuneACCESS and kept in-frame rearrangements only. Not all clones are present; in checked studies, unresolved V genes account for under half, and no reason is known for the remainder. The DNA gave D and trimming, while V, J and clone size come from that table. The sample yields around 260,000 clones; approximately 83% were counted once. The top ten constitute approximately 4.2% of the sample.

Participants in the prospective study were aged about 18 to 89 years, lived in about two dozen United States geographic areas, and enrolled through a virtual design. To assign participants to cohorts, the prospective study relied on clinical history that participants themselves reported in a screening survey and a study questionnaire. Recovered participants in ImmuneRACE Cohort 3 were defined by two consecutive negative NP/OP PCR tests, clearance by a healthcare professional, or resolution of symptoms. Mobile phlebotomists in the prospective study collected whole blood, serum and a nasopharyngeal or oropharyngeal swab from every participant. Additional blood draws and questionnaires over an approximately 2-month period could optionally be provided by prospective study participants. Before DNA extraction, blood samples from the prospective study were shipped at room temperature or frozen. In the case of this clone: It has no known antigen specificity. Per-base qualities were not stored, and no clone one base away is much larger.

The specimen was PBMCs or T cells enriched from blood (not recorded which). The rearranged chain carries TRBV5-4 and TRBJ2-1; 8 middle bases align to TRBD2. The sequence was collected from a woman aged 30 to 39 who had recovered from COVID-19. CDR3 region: CASSVFAGGNSYNEQFF. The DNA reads TGTGCCAGCAGCGTTTTTGCGGGGGGCAACTCCTACAATGAGCAGTTCTTC.